This record looks at one T cell receptor (beta chain) sequence and its context. The protocol was immunoSEQ multiplex PCR, while the TCRdb copy is restricted to in-frame clones and leaves out a portion. The sample lists 67,000 or so clones; just under 97% were seen once. Germline CDR1 is SGHTA and CDR2 is FQGTGA. CDR3 length: 16 residues. With 2 bases removed from V and 0 bases from J, the gap between germline ends came to 11 bases. These data come from a study of technical replicates of blood from several donors. The chain recombines TRBV7-3 with TRBJ2-1, with TRBD2 as a possible D gene (6 bases). Specimen: T cells isolated from PBMCs. The source of this sequence is a human donor in good health. Here the CDR3 reads CASSLSLATSYNEQFF. CDR3 coding DNA: TGTGCCAGCAGCTTATCGCTAGCGACCTCCTACAATGAGCAGTTCTTC.